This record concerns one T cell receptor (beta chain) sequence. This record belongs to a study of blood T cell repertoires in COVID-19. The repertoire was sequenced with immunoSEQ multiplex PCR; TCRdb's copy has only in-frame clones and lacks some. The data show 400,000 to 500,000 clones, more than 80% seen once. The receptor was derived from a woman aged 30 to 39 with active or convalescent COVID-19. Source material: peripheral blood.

CDR3 residues: CASSPRGGRGPGHYGYTF. Written as DNA, the CDR3 is TGTGCCAGCAGCCCAAGGGGTGGAAGGGGCCCTGGACACTATGGCTACACCTTC. The chain carries TRBV11-2 and TRBJ1-2; D is possibly TRBD1 (5 bases). Germline CDR1 and CDR2: SGHAT and FQNNGV. CDR3 length equals 18 residues. V was trimmed by 5 bases and J by 3 bases, leaving 25 bases between them.